The 21 T cell receptor beta chains listed next were all sequenced from one sample in a study of T cell repertoires in cytomegalovirus infection. TCRdb used MiXCR to reprocess the reads, holding one entry per CDR3 protein. Of 270,000 or so distinct CDR3 sequences detected, 17% appear once; the ten largest clones hold about 45%. The source material was CD8+ T cells from PBMCs. All receptors come from a human donor in good health (CMV status not recorded). Some clones in this sample may be carry-over from other donors' samples.

This clonotype was recorded many times. The V call is TRBV7-9, the J call TRBJ1-1; 7 bases line up with TRBD1. The CDR3 consists of 18 residues. V lost 3 bases, J lost 0 bases, and 13 bases stayed unmatched. Germline V lookup: CDR1 SEHNR, CDR2 FQNEAQ (reference sequence). CDR3 DNA: TGTGCCAGCAGCTTCGGGACAGCAGGAATTAACTTGAACACTGAAGCTTTCTTT. Translated: CASSFGTAGINLNTEAFF.

V gene TRBV5-6 combines with J gene TRBJ2-7; 9 bases are a match to TRBD1. Trimming at V came to 0 bases and at J to 2 bases, leaving 3 bases not matched to a gene. The CDR3 is made up of 15 amino acids. Per the germline V gene, CDR1 is SGHDT and CDR2 is YYEEEE. The CDR3 reads CASSLGTGDTYEQYF. The CDR3 DNA sequence: TGTGCCAGCAGCTTGGGGACAGGGGATACCTACGAGCAGTACTTC.

In its sample, this clonotype was seen a few times. This chain connects TRBV5-1 to TRBJ1-4; 8 nucleotides match TRBD1. The CDR3 length is 16 residues. After removal of 4 bases from V and 8 bases from J, the junction contained 13 bases not matched to a gene. Per the germline V gene, CDR1 is SGHRS and CDR2 is YFSETQ. The CDR3 sequence: CASSTGQGAPGEKLFF. CDR3 sequence (DNA): TGCGCCAGCAGCACCGGACAGGGCGCTCCGGGGGAAAAACTGTTTTTT.

There are many counts of this clonotype. The gene calls are TRBV7-9 and TRBJ2-3; 7 bases line up with TRBD1. J gave up 4 bases and V 6 bases, and 10 bases lay outside the gene matches. Per germline, CDR1 SEHNR and CDR2 FQNEAQ (reference sequence). This CDR3 contains 15 residues. The CDR3 sequence is CASRPTGDESDTQYF. The CDR3 DNA is TGTGCCAGCAGGCCTACAGGGGATGAGTCAGATACGCAGTATTTT.

This clonotype was recorded a few times. The chain has TRBV5-1 and TRBJ1-3; a possible D gene is TRBD1 (5 bases). The CDR3 has 15 amino acids. Germline V gene sequence: CDR1 SGHRS, CDR2 YFSETQ. Trimming cost V 4 bases and J 4 bases, with 15 bases left between them. The CDR3 here is CASSPQDVAGNTIYF. For the CDR3, the DNA is TGCGCCAGCAGCCCACAGGACGTTGCGGGAAACACCATATATTTT.

This clonotype came up many times. This chain links TRBV5-4 with TRBJ1-1; no clear D gene. This CDR3 region has 15 residues. Deletions cut 4 bases from V and 1 base from J, with 14 bases between. Germline CDR1 is SGHNT and CDR2 is YYREEE (reference sequence). In DNA form, the CDR3 reads TGTGCCAGCAGCCCTGGTGGGCAATCGAACACTGAAGCTTTCTTT. This encodes CASSPGGQSNTEAFF.

This clonotype was recorded a few times. The rearrangement joins TRBV29-1 to TRBJ2-1; 7 nucleotides align to TRBD1. V was pared by 4 bases and J by 3 bases, with 9 bases of the junction left unmatched. Germline CDR1 SQVTM, CDR2 ANQGSEA. The CDR3 totals 15 residues. In nucleotides, the CDR3 is TGCAGCGTTGTGGGGGCCGGGACAGTCTACAATGAGCAGTTCTTC. It codes for CSVVGAGTVYNEQFF.

Ten or more counts support this clonotype. This CDR3 reads CASSLNLAGELFF. CDR3 DNA sequence: TGTGCCAGTAGTTTAAATTTAGCCGGGGAGCTGTTTTTT. V and J are TRBV19 and TRBJ2-2; D gene ambiguous. This CDR3 is built from 13 residues. CDR1 is LNHDA and CDR2 is SQIVND in the germline V gene (reference sequence). Trimming cost V 5 bases and J 6 bases, with 10 bases left between them.

This clonotype was seen ten or more times. The rearrangement links TRBV13 to TRBJ1-2, with TRBD1 as a possible D gene (5 bases). CDR1 and CDR2 (germline): PRHDT, FYEKMQ (reference sequence). V lost 4 bases and J lost 7, with 22 bases in between. CDR3 length: 16 amino acids. The CDR3 coding sequence is TGTGCCAGCAGCTCCCGGGACGGCGTAGAGGAGGGTGGCTACACCTTC. It is translated as CASSSRDGVEEGGYTF. Together with reference TRBV13 and TRBJ1-2, the CDR3 gives the full variable domain: AAGVIQSPRHLIKEKRETATLKCYPIPRHDTVYWYQQGPGQDPQFLISFYEKMQSDKGSIPDRFSAQQFSDYHSELNMSSLELGDSALYFCASSSRDGVEEGGYTFGSGTRLTVV.

In its sample, this clonotype was seen many times. The V and J genes are TRBV7-2 and TRBJ1-6; tentative D call: TRBD1 (5 bases). The CDR3 runs to 16 residues. V was trimmed by 6 bases and J by 6 bases, leaving 18 bases between them. CDR1 is SGHTA and CDR2 is FQGNSA in the germline V gene. CDR3 sequence: CASSRAGVRGNSPLHF. Written as DNA, the CDR3 is TGTGCCAGCAGTCGAGCCGGAGTTAGGGGTAATTCACCCCTCCACTTT.

This clonotype was detected many times. The chain has TRBV6-1 and TRBJ2-2, with unresolved D. The V gene's germline CDR1 is MNHNS and CDR2 SASEGT. The CDR3 is 15 residues long. Between the trimmed V and J ends, which lost 5 bases and 2 bases, there was a span of 12 bases. The chain's CDR3 is CASSPVSENTGELFF. DNA of the CDR3: TGTGCCAGCAGTCCAGTCAGTGAAAACACCGGGGAGCTGTTTTTT.

Ten or more counts support this clonotype. The chain employs TRBV7-8 and TRBJ2-1, with 7 bases that match TRBD1. CDR1 and CDR2 from the germline V gene are SGHVS and FQNEAQ. J was trimmed by 7 bases and V by 7 bases; bases with no gene match: 10. The CDR3 consists of 14 residues. The CDR3: CASIEGASRNEQFF. CDR3 DNA sequence: TGTGCCAGCATTGAGGGGGCTAGCCGGAATGAGCAGTTCTTC.

This clonotype came up a few times. This sequence joins TRBV6-2 or TRBV6-3 and TRBJ1-1; D might be TRBD1 (6 bases). V lost 1 base to trimming and J lost 5 bases, with 29 bases between them. CDR1 and CDR2 from the germline V gene are MNHEY and SVGEGT. The CDR3 is made up of 20 amino acids. The CDR3 is CASSYWDVSGGAAGITEAFF. CDR3 DNA: TGTGCCAGCAGTTACTGGGACGTTTCGGGGGGGGCGGCAGGAATTACTGAAGCTTTCTTT.

This clonotype occurred many times. The genes are TRBV7-8 and TRBJ1-6, with 8 bases identical to TRBD1. V was pared by 1 base and J by 7 bases, with 12 bases of the junction left unmatched. The CDR3 contains 18 residues. Per the germline V gene, CDR1 is SGHVS and CDR2 is FQNEAQ. CDR3 loop: CASSLGVQGEYDNSPLHF. The CDR3 DNA follows: TGTGCCAGCAGCTTAGGGGTACAGGGGGAGTATGACAATTCACCCCTCCACTTT.

This clonotype was observed at least ten times. V gene TRBV6-6 combines with J gene TRBJ1-4; TRBD1 is a possible D gene (5 bases). Trimming shortened V by 0 bases and J by 7 bases, and 9 bases separated the two germline ends. The CDR3 has 14 residues. The germline CDR1 and CDR2 sequences are MNHNY and SVGAGI (reference sequence). CDR3 sequence reads: CASSYSSGFEKLFF. CDR3 DNA sequence: TGTGCCAGCAGTTACTCTTCAGGGTTTGAAAAACTGTTTTTT.

This clonotype appeared many times. The rearrangement uses TRBV6-1 and TRBJ2-3, with a tentative D call TRBD2 (5 bases). The germline CDR1 and CDR2 sequences are MNHNS and SASEGT. Trimming took off 1 base at V and 2 bases at J, with 13 bases between the two ends. This CDR3 is built from 16 residues. The CDR3 bases are TGTGCCAGCAGTGAAGGAGAGGGCGACTACACAGATACGCAGTATTTT. This translates into CASSEGEGDYTDTQYF.

The sample holds a few counts of this clonotype. The V gene is TRBV4-1, the J gene TRBJ2-7; D remains ambiguous. Trimming removed 0 bases from V and 0 bases from J, with 18 bases in between. This CDR3 contains 18 residues. In germline, CDR1 is MGHRA, CDR2 YSYEKL. CDR3 sequence: CASSQESLPNGPSYEQYF. CDR3 DNA: TGCGCCAGCAGCCAAGAATCCCTCCCCAACGGGCCCTCCTACGAGCAGTACTTC.

There are a few counts of this clonotype. The DNA of the CDR3 is TGTGCCAGCATATTGCGGGGTTTTCCGAATCAGCCCCAGCATTTT. Translating gives CASILRGFPNQPQHF. The chain links TRBV28 to TRBJ1-5; D call uncertain. Germline CDR1 MDHEN, CDR2 SYDVKM. Trimming cost V 7 bases and J 4 bases, with 17 bases left between them. The CDR3 spans 15 residues.

This clonotype was recorded a few times. The chain joins TRBV6-2 or TRBV6-3 to TRBJ2-2, with D possibly being TRBD1 or TRBD2 (7 bases each). The V gene's germline CDR1 is MNHEY and CDR2 SVGEGT. With 8 bases removed from V and 7 bases from J, the gap between germline ends came to 20 bases. CDR3 length: 15 residues. The CDR3 reads CASERDSQAVGELFF. The CDR3 nucleotides are TGTGCCAGCGAGCGGGACAGTCAAGCGGTCGGGGAGCTGTTTTTT.

This clonotype was seen many times. The rearrangement links TRBV12-3 or TRBV12-4 to TRBJ1-4; D not resolved. This CDR3 is 11 amino acids long. V lost 1 base and J 15 bases, leaving 9 bases between the germline ends. DNA of the CDR3: TGTGCCAGCAGTTTAGGAAGCTTATTGTTTTTT. Protein product: CASSLGSLLFF.

This clonotype has just a few counts. The chain couples TRBV20-1 to TRBJ2-3; possibly TRBD2 for D (6 bases). Germline V gene data show CDR1 as DFQATT and CDR2 as SNEGSKA (reference sequence). The CDR3 sequence is 15 residues long. Trimming shortened V by 3 bases and J by 2 bases, and 15 bases separated the two germline ends. The CDR3 loop reads CSARGDFLNTDTQYF. The DNA for the CDR3 is TGCAGTGCTAGGGGGGACTTTCTAAACACAGATACGCAGTATTTT.